This T cell receptor (beta chain) was sequenced during a study of T cells in narcolepsy. Whole-study context: Patients with NT1 or NT2 and healthy control donors were enrolled.

On this clone itself: Its antigen remains unidentified.

Whole-study findings and limits: Blood of same and different patients, but not healthy controls, reportedly held recurring autoreactive clonotypes. Autoreactive HCRT-specific and TRIB2-specific clonotypes were marked in same-patient CSF-versus-blood CD4+ comparisons. No autoreactive T cell clone sequences appeared in some memory CD4+ repertoires.

This table comes from immunoSEQ multiplex PCR, and its TCRdb copy is limited to in-frame clones, with some not included. The sample lists approximately 30,000 clones; approximately 86% were seen once. CDR3 length equals 13 residues. With 10 bases removed from V and 2 bases from J, the gap between germline ends came to 12 bases. Germline CDR1 reads SNHLY; CDR2 reads FYNNEI. Sequenced: CD45RA- memory CD4+ T cells from PBMCs. The receptor comes from a human donor with narcolepsy. The chain employs TRBV2 and TRBJ2-4, with D possibly being TRBD2 (5 bases). CDR3 in DNA: TGTGCCACCGCCGGGAATACCAAAAACATTCAGTACTTC. Its translation is CATAGNTKNIQYF.